This is a list of T cell receptor beta chains from one sample in a study of identifying expanded T cells in peripheral blood. Sequencing used immunoSEQ multiplex PCR; TCRdb keeps in-frame clones, though not all of them. Of 70,000 to 100,000 clones in the sample, 70% to 90% were seen once. The sequenced material came from blood. The origin of the receptors is a person aged 18-70 years in good health. Both conserved end residues are part of each CDR3. D genes are given only for firm matches. The size field is filled for only some rows; it gives once, few, many or a size class.

CDR3 DNA: TGCGCCAGCAGCCAAGATCTGACAGGGGCTAGCACAGATACGCAGTATTTT; CDR3 protein: CASSQDLTGASTDTQYF; D gene: TRBD1; CDR3 length: 17; clone size: NA; J gene: TRBJ2-3; V gene: TRBV4-3
CDR3 DNA: TGTGCCAGCAGTGGAGTCCCCTCTGGAAACACCATATATTTT; CDR3 protein: CASSGVPSGNTIYF; D gene: NA; CDR3 length: 14; clone size: NA; J gene: TRBJ1-3; V gene: TRBV7-6
CDR3 DNA: TGTGCCAGCAGCTTAGCAGGGGTAGATGGCTACACCTTC; CDR3 protein: CASSLAGVDGYTF; D gene: NA; CDR3 length: 13; clone size: NA; J gene: TRBJ1-2; V gene: TRBV7-9
CDR3 DNA: TGTGCCAGCAGCTTCGGAACGGGGAACAATCAGCCCCAGCATTTT; CDR3 protein: CASSFGTGNNQPQHF; D gene: NA; CDR3 length: 15; clone size: NA; J gene: TRBJ1-5; V gene: TRBV7-2
CDR3 DNA: TGCAGCGTTGCGGATGGCTTACTAGGCAATCAGCCCCAGCATTTT; CDR3 protein: CSVADGLLGNQPQHF; D gene: NA; CDR3 length: 15; clone size: NA; J gene: TRBJ1-5; V gene: TRBV29-1
CDR3 DNA: TGTGCCACCAGCAGTGGACAGGGCGGCTATGGCTACACCTTC; CDR3 protein: CATSSGQGGYGYTF; D gene: TRBD1; CDR3 length: 14; clone size: NA; J gene: TRBJ1-2; V gene: TRBV15
CDR3 DNA: TGTGCCAGCATCCTGGGGAGGGGTACCTACGAGCAGTACTTC; CDR3 protein: CASILGRGTYEQYF; D gene: TRBD2; CDR3 length: 14; clone size: NA; J gene: TRBJ2-7; V gene: TRBV6-5
CDR3 DNA: TGTGCCAGCAGTTCCAATCTATTGGGGGGCTACGAGCAGTACTTC; CDR3 protein: CASSSNLLGGYEQYF; D gene: NA; CDR3 length: 15; clone size: NA; J gene: TRBJ2-7; V gene: TRBV27
CDR3 DNA: TGCGCCAGCAGCCAACCTGGAGAAATCTATGGCTACACCTTC; CDR3 protein: CASSQPGEIYGYTF; D gene: NA; CDR3 length: 14; clone size: NA; J gene: TRBJ1-2; V gene: TRBV4-3
CDR3 DNA: TGTGCCAGCAGCTTAGGTCCATCGGGCTACACCTTC; CDR3 protein: CASSLGPSGYTF; D gene: NA; CDR3 length: 12; clone size: few; J gene: TRBJ1-2; V gene: TRBV7-2
CDR3 DNA: TGTGCCAGCAGTGTGGGGGAACCTGGAAACACCATATATTTT; CDR3 protein: CASSVGEPGNTIYF; D gene: NA; CDR3 length: 14; clone size: few; J gene: TRBJ1-3; V gene: TRBV6-5
CDR3 DNA: TGTGCCATCAGTGGACCGGGACAGGGTCTAACTGAAGCTTTCTTT; CDR3 protein: CAISGPGQGLTEAFF; D gene: TRBD1; CDR3 length: 15; clone size: NA; J gene: TRBJ1-1; V gene: TRBV10-3
CDR3 DNA: TGCGCCAGCAGTGATTCGGGGACAATGAAGACCCAGTACTTC; CDR3 protein: CASSDSGTMKTQYF; D gene: NA; CDR3 length: 14; clone size: NA; J gene: TRBJ2-5; V gene: TRBV10-2
CDR3 DNA: TGTGCCAGCAGTTTTGGAGGATACTATGGCTACACCTTC; CDR3 protein: CASSFGGYYGYTF; D gene: NA; CDR3 length: 13; clone size: NA; J gene: TRBJ1-2; V gene: TRBV11-2
CDR3 DNA: TGTGCCAGCAGCCCAACCGGGGCTGGGTTCTACAATGAGCAGTTCTTC; CDR3 protein: CASSPTGAGFYNEQFF; D gene: NA; CDR3 length: 16; clone size: NA; J gene: TRBJ2-1; V gene: TRBV27
CDR3 DNA: TGTGCCAGCAGCTTAGTTGGGAGTAAGCAGTTCTTC; CDR3 protein: CASSLVGSKQFF; D gene: NA; CDR3 length: 12; clone size: NA; J gene: TRBJ2-1; V gene: TRBV7-2
CDR3 DNA: TGTGCCAGCAGCGTAGGGGGTGGAGGGGCTGGAAACACCATATATTTT; CDR3 protein: CASSVGGGGAGNTIYF; D gene: NA; CDR3 length: 16; clone size: NA; J gene: TRBJ1-3; V gene: TRBV9
CDR3 DNA: TGCGCCAGCAGCTCACAGGGAGGGGATGGCTACACCTTC; CDR3 protein: CASSSQGGDGYTF; D gene: NA; CDR3 length: 13; clone size: NA; J gene: TRBJ1-2; V gene: TRBV5-1
CDR3 DNA: TGTGCCAGCAGTCTAGGCAGGGGGACAGGGGTAGAAAAACTGTTTTTT; CDR3 protein: CASSLGRGTGVEKLFF; D gene: TRBD1; CDR3 length: 16; clone size: once; J gene: TRBJ1-4; V gene: TRBV5-5
CDR3 DNA: TGTGCCAGCAGTTCAGCGGGCGGAGAGACCCAGTACTTC; CDR3 protein: CASSSAGGETQYF; D gene: NA; CDR3 length: 13; clone size: NA; J gene: TRBJ2-5; V gene: TRBV25-1
CDR3 DNA: TGTGCCAGCAGCGTAGGTTCGGGGGGACAGAACTATGGCTACACCTTC; CDR3 protein: CASSVGSGGQNYGYTF; D gene: TRBD1; CDR3 length: 16; clone size: NA; J gene: TRBJ1-2; V gene: TRBV9
CDR3 DNA: TGTGCCAGCAGTATTAAAAGGGCGAGGGGCACTGAAGCTTTCTTT; CDR3 protein: CASSIKRARGTEAFF; D gene: NA; CDR3 length: 15; clone size: once; J gene: TRBJ1-1; V gene: TRBV6-1
CDR3 DNA: TGTGCCAGCAATCTGACCCCGGACAGGGCCAATGAGCAGTTCTTC; CDR3 protein: CASNLTPDRANEQFF; D gene: TRBD1; CDR3 length: 15; clone size: NA; J gene: TRBJ2-1; V gene: TRBV2
CDR3 DNA: TGCGCCAGCAGCTTGGGACCCACAAACACTGAAGCTTTCTTT; CDR3 protein: CASSLGPTNTEAFF; D gene: NA; CDR3 length: 14; clone size: NA; J gene: TRBJ1-1; V gene: TRBV5-1
CDR3 DNA: TGTGCCAGCAGCTCTTACCGAGGGCACACTGAAGCTTTCTTT; CDR3 protein: CASSSYRGHTEAFF; D gene: NA; CDR3 length: 14; clone size: NA; J gene: TRBJ1-1; V gene: TRBV5-8
CDR3 DNA: TGTGCCAGCTCACCCAGTTCTAGTGTACAAGAGACCCAGTACTTC; CDR3 protein: CASSPSSSVQETQYF; D gene: NA; CDR3 length: 15; clone size: once; J gene: TRBJ2-5; V gene: TRBV18
CDR3 DNA: TGTGCCACCAGCTTGGACAGGGGACACGAGCAGTACTTC; CDR3 protein: CATSLDRGHEQYF; D gene: TRBD1; CDR3 length: 13; clone size: NA; J gene: TRBJ2-7; V gene: TRBV15
CDR3 DNA: TGTGCCATCAGTGAGTCCTTAACAGGGGGGTTGAACACTGAAGCTTTCTTT; CDR3 protein: CAISESLTGGLNTEAFF; D gene: TRBD1; CDR3 length: 17; clone size: NA; J gene: TRBJ1-1; V gene: TRBV10-3
CDR3 DNA: TGTGCCAGCAGCATTAAAGGCAATAGAAATCAGCCCCAGCATTTT; CDR3 protein: CASSIKGNRNQPQHF; D gene: NA; CDR3 length: 15; clone size: NA; J gene: TRBJ1-5; V gene: TRBV6-5
CDR3 DNA: TGCGCCAGCAGCCCACAAGATGCCTCGGACAGAAGGAATGGCTACACCTTC; CDR3 protein: CASSPQDASDRRNGYTF; D gene: NA; CDR3 length: 17; clone size: NA; J gene: TRBJ1-2; V gene: TRBV4-3
CDR3 DNA: TGTGCCTGGAGGGGTTGGGATTTCTCCCTCCACTTT; CDR3 protein: CAWRGWDFSLHF; D gene: NA; CDR3 length: 12; clone size: few; J gene: TRBJ1-6; V gene: TRBV30
CDR3 DNA: TGCGCCAGCAGCTTGGCCGTTTCAGGGAGCGGGGAGACCCAGTACTTC; CDR3 protein: CASSLAVSGSGETQYF; D gene: NA; CDR3 length: 16; clone size: NA; J gene: TRBJ2-5; V gene: TRBV5-1
CDR3 DNA: TGTGCCAGCAAGACCGGACAGTTCAAGAACAATGAGCAGTTCTTC; CDR3 protein: CASKTGQFKNNEQFF; D gene: NA; CDR3 length: 15; clone size: NA; J gene: TRBJ2-1; V gene: TRBV6-1
CDR3 DNA: TGCGCCAGCAGTGATGGGACGCTCCCAAAGCAGTACTTC; CDR3 protein: CASSDGTLPKQYF; D gene: NA; CDR3 length: 13; clone size: NA; J gene: TRBJ2-7; V gene: TRBV10-1
CDR3 DNA: TGTGCCAGCAGCTCCCGCGAAATAGCGGGGATTAACACCGGGGAGCTGTTTTTT; CDR3 protein: CASSSREIAGINTGELFF; D gene: TRBD2; CDR3 length: 18; clone size: NA; J gene: TRBJ2-2; V gene: TRBV7-8
CDR3 DNA: TGTGCCAGCAGCTTAACAGGGCCGGGGAAAGGCTACACCTTC; CDR3 protein: CASSLTGPGKGYTF; D gene: NA; CDR3 length: 14; clone size: NA; J gene: TRBJ1-2; V gene: TRBV7-8
CDR3 DNA: TGTGCCACCAGCAGAGACCCAGGAATACAAGAGACCCAGTACTTC; CDR3 protein: CATSRDPGIQETQYF; D gene: NA; CDR3 length: 15; clone size: NA; J gene: TRBJ2-5; V gene: TRBV15
CDR3 DNA: TGTGCCAGTACCGGGACGGGCGCTAGCACAGATACGCAGTATTTT; CDR3 protein: CASTGTGASTDTQYF; D gene: NA; CDR3 length: 15; clone size: NA; J gene: TRBJ2-3; V gene: TRBV7-9
CDR3 DNA: TGTGCCAGCAGTATCAGGGCACATTCCAAAGCTGGAAACACCATATATTTT; CDR3 protein: CASSIRAHSKAGNTIYF; D gene: NA; CDR3 length: 17; clone size: NA; J gene: TRBJ1-3; V gene: TRBV28
CDR3 DNA: TGCGCCAGCAGTGCAGGGTATGACCAGCCCCAGCATTTT; CDR3 protein: CASSAGYDQPQHF; D gene: NA; CDR3 length: 13; clone size: few; J gene: TRBJ1-5; V gene: TRBV10-1
CDR3 DNA: TGTGCCAGCAGCGTAGGTCCCACAGGGAACTATGGCTACACCTTC; CDR3 protein: CASSVGPTGNYGYTF; D gene: NA; CDR3 length: 15; clone size: NA; J gene: TRBJ1-2; V gene: TRBV9
CDR3 DNA: TGCAGTGCTAGAGTATCGTATGAAGCTTTCTTT; CDR3 protein: CSARVSYEAFF; D gene: NA; CDR3 length: 11; clone size: NA; J gene: TRBJ1-1; V gene: TRBV20-1
CDR3 DNA: TGTGCCAGCTCACCACGTGGGACAGCAAACCTAGAGACCCAGTACTTC; CDR3 protein: CASSPRGTANLETQYF; D gene: TRBD1; CDR3 length: 16; clone size: NA; J gene: TRBJ2-5; V gene: TRBV18
CDR3 DNA: TGTGCCAGCAGCCACTGGACAGGCTTAGGTTCACCCCTCCACTTT; CDR3 protein: CASSHWTGLGSPLHF; D gene: TRBD1; CDR3 length: 15; clone size: once; J gene: TRBJ1-6; V gene: TRBV5-6
CDR3 DNA: TGTGCCAGCAGCACCGCCCAGGGGGGTTTAACACCCCTCCACTTT; CDR3 protein: CASSTAQGGLTPLHF; D gene: TRBD1; CDR3 length: 15; clone size: NA; J gene: TRBJ1-6; V gene: TRBV7-8
CDR3 DNA: TGCGCCAGCAGCTTTGCCGTTACCTCACTGTCGCAATCCTACGAGCAGTACTTC; CDR3 protein: CASSFAVTSLSQSYEQYF; D gene: NA; CDR3 length: 18; clone size: once; J gene: TRBJ2-7; V gene: TRBV5-1
CDR3 DNA: TGTGCCTGGAAGGCCTGGGGGTGGGGTACAGATACGCAGTATTTT; CDR3 protein: CAWKAWGWGTDTQYF; D gene: NA; CDR3 length: 15; clone size: NA; J gene: TRBJ2-3; V gene: TRBV30
CDR3 DNA: TGTGCCAGCAGTGGGGTCAGCTCCTACAATGAGCAGTTCTTC; CDR3 protein: CASSGVSSYNEQFF; D gene: NA; CDR3 length: 14; clone size: NA; J gene: TRBJ2-1; V gene: TRBV2
CDR3 DNA: TGTGCCAGCAGCCCGGTAAGGGGGGATACGGAGACCCAGTACTTC; CDR3 protein: CASSPVRGDTETQYF; D gene: NA; CDR3 length: 15; clone size: NA; J gene: TRBJ2-5; V gene: TRBV7-2
CDR3 DNA: TGTGCCAGCAGTTTGCAACAGGGCGGTTTCTGGAACACTGAAGCTTTCTTT; CDR3 protein: CASSLQQGGFWNTEAFF; D gene: NA; CDR3 length: 17; clone size: NA; J gene: TRBJ1-1; V gene: TRBV28
CDR3 DNA: TGCGCCAGCAGCCTCGGTAGGGCAGCAAACTTCTATGGCTACACCTTC; CDR3 protein: CASSLGRAANFYGYTF; D gene: NA; CDR3 length: 16; clone size: NA; J gene: TRBJ1-2; V gene: TRBV4-3
CDR3 DNA: TGTGCCAGCCACGTGGGACCGTTTCAGCCCCAGCATTTT; CDR3 protein: CASHVGPFQPQHF; D gene: NA; CDR3 length: 13; clone size: NA; J gene: TRBJ1-5; V gene: TRBV6-1
CDR3 DNA: TGTGCCAGCAGCCCGAAAATCCAAGAGACCCAGTACTTC; CDR3 protein: CASSPKIQETQYF; D gene: NA; CDR3 length: 13; clone size: NA; J gene: TRBJ2-5; V gene: TRBV11-1
CDR3 DNA: TGTGCCAGCTCACCTTCGGCGGGGGGTACAGATACGCAGTATTTT; CDR3 protein: CASSPSAGGTDTQYF; D gene: TRBD2; CDR3 length: 15; clone size: NA; J gene: TRBJ2-3; V gene: TRBV18
CDR3 DNA: TGTGCCAGTCGAACCGGGCCTTACAATGAGCAGTTCTTC; CDR3 protein: CASRTGPYNEQFF; D gene: NA; CDR3 length: 13; clone size: NA; J gene: TRBJ2-1; V gene: TRBV2